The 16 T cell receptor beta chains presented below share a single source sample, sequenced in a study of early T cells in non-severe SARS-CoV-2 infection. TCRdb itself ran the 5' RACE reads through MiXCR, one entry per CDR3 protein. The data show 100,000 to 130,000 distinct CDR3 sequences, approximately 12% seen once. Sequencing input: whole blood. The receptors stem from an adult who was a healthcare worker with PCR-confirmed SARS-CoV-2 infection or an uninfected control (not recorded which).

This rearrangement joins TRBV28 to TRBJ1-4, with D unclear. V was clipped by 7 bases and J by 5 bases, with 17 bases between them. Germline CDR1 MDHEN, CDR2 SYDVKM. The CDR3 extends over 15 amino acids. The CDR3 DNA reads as TGTGCCAGCAAGCTGTTTGACATTTCGAATGAAAAACTGTTTTTT. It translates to CASKLFDISNEKLFF.

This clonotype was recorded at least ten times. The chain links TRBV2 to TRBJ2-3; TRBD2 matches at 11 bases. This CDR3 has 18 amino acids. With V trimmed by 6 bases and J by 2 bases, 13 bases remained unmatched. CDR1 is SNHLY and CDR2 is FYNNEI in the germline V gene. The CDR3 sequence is CASSFASGRFLHTDTQYF. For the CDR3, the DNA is TGTGCCAGCAGCTTCGCTAGCGGGAGGTTCCTTCACACAGATACGCAGTATTTT.

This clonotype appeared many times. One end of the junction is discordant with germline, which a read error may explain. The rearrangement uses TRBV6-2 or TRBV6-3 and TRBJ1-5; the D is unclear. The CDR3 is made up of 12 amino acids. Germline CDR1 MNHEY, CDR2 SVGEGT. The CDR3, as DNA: TGTGCCAGCAGTTATCCCCATCAACCCCAGCATTTT. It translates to CASSYPHQPQHF.

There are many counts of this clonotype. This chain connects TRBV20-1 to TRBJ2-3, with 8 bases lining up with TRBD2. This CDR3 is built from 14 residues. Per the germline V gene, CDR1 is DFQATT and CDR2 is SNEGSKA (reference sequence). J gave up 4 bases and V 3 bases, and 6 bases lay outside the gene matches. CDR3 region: CSASILAEPDTQYF. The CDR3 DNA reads TGCAGTGCTAGTATACTAGCGGAACCAGATACGCAGTATTTT.

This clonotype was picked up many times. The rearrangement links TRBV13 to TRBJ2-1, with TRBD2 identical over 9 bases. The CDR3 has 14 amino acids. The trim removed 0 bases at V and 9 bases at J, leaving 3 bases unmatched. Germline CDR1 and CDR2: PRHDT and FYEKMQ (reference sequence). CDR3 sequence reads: CASSLGLAGSEQFF. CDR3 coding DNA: TGTGCCAGCAGCTTAGGCCTAGCGGGGTCTGAGCAGTTCTTC.

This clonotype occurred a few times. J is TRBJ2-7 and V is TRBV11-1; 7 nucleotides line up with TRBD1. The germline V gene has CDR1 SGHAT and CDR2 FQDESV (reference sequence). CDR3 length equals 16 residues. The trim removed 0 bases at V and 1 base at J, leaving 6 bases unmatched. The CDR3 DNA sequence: TGTGCCAGCAGCTTAGCTACCGGGACAGCATCCTACGAGCAGTACTTC. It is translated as CASSLATGTASYEQYF.

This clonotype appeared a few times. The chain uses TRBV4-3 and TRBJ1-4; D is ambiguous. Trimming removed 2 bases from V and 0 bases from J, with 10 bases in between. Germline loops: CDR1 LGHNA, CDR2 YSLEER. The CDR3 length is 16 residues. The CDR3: CASSQRTTPTNEKLFF. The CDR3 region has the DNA TGCGCCAGCAGCCAACGAACGACACCAACTAATGAAAAACTGTTTTTT.

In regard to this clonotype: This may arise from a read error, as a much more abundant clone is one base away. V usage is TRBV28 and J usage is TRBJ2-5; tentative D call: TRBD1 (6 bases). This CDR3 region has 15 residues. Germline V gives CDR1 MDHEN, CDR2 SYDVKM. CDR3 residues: CASRTPEGDMGTQHF. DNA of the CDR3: TGTGCCAGCAGAACCCCAGAGGGGGACATGGGGACCCAGCACTTC.

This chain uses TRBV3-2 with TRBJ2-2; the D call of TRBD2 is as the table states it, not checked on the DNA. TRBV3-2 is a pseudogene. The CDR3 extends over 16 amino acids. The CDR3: CASSQVREGETGELFF. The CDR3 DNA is TGTGCCAGCAGCCAAGTGCGGGAGGGAGAAACCGGGGAGCTGTTTTTT.

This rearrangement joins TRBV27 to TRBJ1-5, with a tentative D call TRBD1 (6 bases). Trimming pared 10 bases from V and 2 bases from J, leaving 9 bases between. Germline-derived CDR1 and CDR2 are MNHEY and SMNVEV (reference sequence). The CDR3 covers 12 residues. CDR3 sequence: CAIGQRNQPQHF. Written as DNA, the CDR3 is TGTGCCATCGGACAGCGCAATCAGCCCCAGCATTTT.

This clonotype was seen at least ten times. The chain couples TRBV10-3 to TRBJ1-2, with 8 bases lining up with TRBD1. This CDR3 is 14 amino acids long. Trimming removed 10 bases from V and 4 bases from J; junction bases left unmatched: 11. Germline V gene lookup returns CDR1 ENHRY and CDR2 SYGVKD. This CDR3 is CATLTGDRTYGYTF. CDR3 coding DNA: TGTGCCACCTTAACTGGGGACAGGACCTATGGCTACACCTTC.

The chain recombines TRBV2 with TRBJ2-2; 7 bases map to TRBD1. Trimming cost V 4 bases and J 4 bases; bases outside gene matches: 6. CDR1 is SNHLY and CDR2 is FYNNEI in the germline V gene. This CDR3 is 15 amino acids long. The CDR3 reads CASSVRDSFTGELFF. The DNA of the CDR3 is TGTGCCAGCAGTGTACGGGACAGTTTCACCGGGGAGCTGTTTTTT.

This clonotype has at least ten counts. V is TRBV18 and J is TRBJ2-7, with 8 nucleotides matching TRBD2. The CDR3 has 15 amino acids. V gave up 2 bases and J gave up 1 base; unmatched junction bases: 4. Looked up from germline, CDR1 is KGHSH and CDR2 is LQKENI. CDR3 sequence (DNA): TGTGCCAGCTCACCAAGAAGCGGGAGTTCCTACGAGCAGTACTTC. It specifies CASSPRSGSSYEQYF.

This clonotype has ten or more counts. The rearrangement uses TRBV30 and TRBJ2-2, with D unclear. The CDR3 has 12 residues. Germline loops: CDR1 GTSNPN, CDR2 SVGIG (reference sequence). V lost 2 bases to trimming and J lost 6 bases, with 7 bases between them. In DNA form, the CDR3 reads TGTGCCTGGAGTAATTATCCCGGGGAGCTGTTTTTT. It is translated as CAWSNYPGELFF. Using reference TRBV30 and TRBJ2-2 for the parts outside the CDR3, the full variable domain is SQTIHQWPATLVQPVGSPLSLECTVEGTSNPNLYWYRQAAGRGLQLLFYSVGIGQISSEVPQNLSASRPQDRQFILSSKKLLLSDSGFYLCAWSNYPGELFFGEGSRLTVL.

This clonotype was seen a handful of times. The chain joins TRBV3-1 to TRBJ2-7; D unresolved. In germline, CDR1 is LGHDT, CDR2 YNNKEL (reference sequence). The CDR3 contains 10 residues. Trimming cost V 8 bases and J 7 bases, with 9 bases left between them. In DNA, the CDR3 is TGTGCCAGCGCGATCAGGGAGCAGTACTTC. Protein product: CASAIREQYF.

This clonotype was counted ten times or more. The CDR3 is CASSLSSSIGETQYF. The CDR3 DNA reads TGTGCCAGCAGTTTATCGAGTTCCATCGGGGAGACCCAGTACTTC. The rearrangement uses TRBV27 and TRBJ2-5, with D unresolved. V gave up 0 bases and J gave up 5 bases, with 13 bases separating them. The CDR3 is 15 amino acids. The germline gives CDR1 MNHEY, CDR2 SMNVEV (reference sequence).